Presented here are 9 T cell receptor beta chains from one specimen sequenced in a study of T cells in Graves' hyperthyroidism and ophthalmopathy. Amplification targeted TCR beta CDR3 regions from RNA transcripts. The HTBI primer set drove a first-round RT-PCR of the TCR CDR3. From the multiplex PCR reads, TCRdb called clonotypes with MiXCR, one entry per CDR3 protein. The top ten hold more than 30% of the sample, which has 660,000 or so distinct CDR3 sequences, about 20% seen once. The specimen sequenced was blood. These receptors were taken from a man aged 25 to 40 with Graves' ophthalmopathy.

This clonotype was observed at least ten times. This chain joins TRBV12-3 or TRBV12-4 and TRBJ1-2, with D maybe TRBD1 (6 bases). Trimming pared 5 bases from V and 5 bases from J, leaving 15 bases between. This CDR3 has 14 amino acids. CDR3 sequence: CASSPRGGWYGYTF. In DNA, the CDR3 is TGTGCCAGCAGTCCCCGCGGGGGCTGGTATGGCTACACCTTC.

This clonotype was observed a few times. The gene calls are TRBV24-1 and TRBJ1-5; D is uncertain. The CDR3 spans 14 residues. With 2 bases removed from V and 1 base from J, the gap between germline ends came to 5 bases. CDR1 is KGHDR and CDR2 is SFDVKD in the germline V gene. The CDR3 loop reads CATSDSGSNQPQHF. The CDR3 bases are TGTGCCACCAGTGATTCCGGGAGCAATCAGCCCCAGCATTTT.

This clonotype came up many times. The chain has TRBV7-2 and TRBJ1-6; the D gene is possibly TRBD1 (6 bases). The germline V and J ends were trimmed by 5 bases and 8 bases, with 10 bases remaining between them. The CDR3 spans 13 residues. The germline gives CDR1 SGHTA, CDR2 FQGNSA. The chain's CDR3 is CASSPEGDSPLHF. The CDR3 coding sequence is TGTGCCAGCAGCCCTGAGGGGGATTCACCCCTCCACTTT.

This clonotype was detected only a few times. V and J are TRBV25-1 and TRBJ1-2; unclear D gene. This CDR3 comprises 13 residues. Deletions cut 0 bases from V and 5 bases from J, with 7 bases between. CDR1 is MGHDK, CDR2 SYGVNS, per germline. The CDR3 reads CASSEYGKYGYTF. Here the CDR3 DNA reads TGTGCCAGCAGTGAATACGGGAAATATGGCTACACCTTC.

CDR3 loop: CASNSGANVLTF. CDR3 DNA: TGTGCCAGTAACTCTGGGGCCAACGTCCTGACTTTC. V usage is TRBV7-9 and J usage is TRBJ2-6; D call uncertain. The CDR3 spans 12 residues. Trimming cost V 9 bases and J 0 bases, with 3 bases left between them. Germline V lookup: CDR1 SEHNR, CDR2 FQNEAQ (reference sequence).

This clonotype was observed a few times. The chain links TRBV19 to TRBJ1-5, with D maybe TRBD1 (5 bases). Germline CDR1 LNHDA, CDR2 SQIVND (reference sequence). This CDR3 region has 16 residues. V lost 5 bases and J 0 bases, leaving 14 bases between the germline ends. CDR3 residues: CASSRQGSGSNQPQHF. In nucleotides, the CDR3 is TGTGCCAGTAGTCGCCAGGGAAGCGGTAGCAATCAGCCCCAGCATTTT.

This clonotype was detected many times. This chain joins TRBV28 and TRBJ1-6, with no clear D. The V and J ends lost 4 bases and 2 bases respectively, with 9 bases between them. Germline V gene data show CDR1 as MDHEN and CDR2 as SYDVKM. The length of the CDR3 is 15 residues. The CDR3 sequence: CASSSTATYNSPLHF. As DNA, the CDR3 is TGTGCCAGCAGTTCAACAGCCACCTATAATTCACCCCTCCACTTT.

V and J are TRBV28 and TRBJ1-2; the D is unclear. The V and J ends lost 1 base and 8 bases respectively, with 11 bases between them. The CDR3 has 13 residues. Germline V gene data show CDR1 as MDHEN and CDR2 as SYDVKM. The CDR3 loop is CASSLYLEEGYTF. In DNA form, the CDR3 reads TGTGCCAGCAGTTTATACCTGGAGGAAGGCTACACCTTC.

In this sample, this clonotype turned up a few times. This CDR3 reads CSVGGGQVTDTQYF. As DNA, the CDR3 is TGCAGCGTCGGAGGGGGACAGGTCACAGATACGCAGTATTTT. The rearrangement links TRBV29-1 to TRBJ2-3; 8 nucleotides line up with TRBD1. Germline CDR1 SQVTM, CDR2 ANQGSEA. This CDR3 is 14 amino acids long. V trimming: 6 bases; J trimming: 2 bases; junction bases outside the gene matches: 7.